This paragraph covers one T cell receptor beta chain sequence. Its target is not known. The data were taken from a study of T cell responses to AZD1222 COVID-19 vaccine. Study context: Pooled in the analysis were second doses at about 4 or about 12 weeks.

The V end lost 5 bases, the J end lost 7 bases, and 15 bases lay between the germline ends. Per the germline V gene, CDR1 is MNHNY and CDR2 is SVGAGI (reference sequence). CDR3 length: 14 amino acids. Measured with immunoSEQ multiplex PCR; TCRdb has only the in-frame clones, and not every one. The profile shows roughly 120,000 clones, roughly nine tenths of them singletons. The study's findings and limits: Donors were largely white British and mainly female; clonal diversity was possibly underestimated. Repertoire sampling was restricted to post-peak T cell response timepoints. Epitopes outside B.1.351 and B.1.1.7 mutated regions reportedly drew nearly half of spike TCRs.

Sequencing used peripheral blood, obtained on day 0 of AZD1222 vaccination. This rearrangement joins TRBV6-6 to TRBJ2-1, with TRBD2 as a possible D gene (6 bases). This TCR was sampled from an adult in good health. Written as DNA, the CDR3 is TGTGCCAGCAGTCCCTCGAATGGGGGGAATGAGCAGTTCTTC. Its protein is CASSPSNGGNEQFF.